The T cell receptor beta chain described here comes from a study of STAT3 mutations in large granular lymphocyte leukemia. Study in general: Canonical activating STAT3 mutations were detected in roughly half of the longitudinally sequenced T-LGLL patients.

Method: immunoSEQ multiplex PCR; TCRdb's copy keeps in-frame clones and lacks some. The data contain approximately 4,500 clones, about four fifths of them singletons. Broader study findings: Treatment regimens differed across patients between samplings. In T-cell large granular lymphocyte leukemia, about half of patients showed multiple immunodominant subclonotypes.

In the case of this clone: The antigen remains undetermined.

V lost 4 bases and J 0 bases, leaving 12 bases between the germline ends. From germline, CDR1 is KGHSH and CDR2 LQKENI. The CDR3 consists of 16 residues. Sequenced: peripheral blood mononuclear cells. The receptor's source is a man between 35 and 55 years old with T-cell large granular lymphocyte leukemia. Some clones in this sample may be carry-over from other donors' samples. The chain is built from TRBV18 and TRBJ2-2; tentative D call: TRBD2 (5 bases). The CDR3 coding sequence is TGTGCCAGCTCACTTGCCGGGAACGCGAACACCGGGGAGCTGTTTTTT. Translating gives CASSLAGNANTGELFF.